Below are 21 T cell receptor beta chains sequenced from a single sample in a study of radiation and T cells in renal cell carcinoma. Time point indicated: blood 4 weeks post-SBRT, at nephrectomy. Documented treatment: 15 Gy SBRT to primary tumor, nephrectomy 4 weeks later. TCRdb keeps only in-frame clones here, not all; method: immunoSEQ multiplex PCR. The sample holds around 180,000 clones; about 88% are singletons and the top ten take approximately 11%. This material consisted of blood, taken from a patient whose treatment included radiotherapy and nephrectomy. The receptors derive from a woman aged 45-60 years with renal cell carcinoma.

The chain couples TRBV11-3 to TRBJ2-1; 8 nucleotides align to TRBD2. CDR1 is SGHNT, CDR2 YENEEA, per germline. V dropped 5 bases and J dropped 6; count of bases not matched to a gene: 9. CDR3 size: 15 residues. CDR3 nucleotide sequence: TGTGCCAGCAGCAAGACTAGCGCTGCTGTCAATGAGCAGTTCTTC. Encoded protein: CASSKTSAAVNEQFF.

CDR3 loop: CASSLISGEKLFF. The CDR3 region has the DNA TGTGCCAGCAGTTTAATCTCGGGGGAAAAACTGTTTTTT. This chain uses TRBV25-1 with TRBJ1-4; no definite D call. Per germline, CDR1 MGHDK and CDR2 SYGVNS. V gave up 5 bases and J gave up 8 bases, with 12 bases separating them. The CDR3 runs 13 residues.

V is TRBV7-3 and J is TRBJ1-2; D remains ambiguous. V shed 3 bases and J shed 2 bases, with 13 bases lying between them. The length of the CDR3 is 15 residues. Per the germline V gene, CDR1 is SGHTA and CDR2 is FQGTGA. CDR3 protein: CASSFFQVANYGYTF. The CDR3, as DNA: TGTGCCAGCAGCTTCTTTCAGGTTGCCAACTATGGCTACACCTTC.

The rearrangement links TRBV18 to TRBJ2-7; a possible D gene is TRBD2 (6 bases). CDR3 length: 15 residues. Trimming removed 2 bases at V and 6 bases at J, with 17 bases between. Per the germline V gene, CDR1 is KGHSH and CDR2 is LQKENI. CDR3 bases: TGTGCCAGCTCACCAAGCGGGCAGGGAAAGCTCGAGCAGTACTTC. Its translation is CASSPSGQGKLEQYF.

The chain is built from TRBV7-8 and TRBJ2-7, with a weak D call TRBD2 (5 bases). CDR1 SGHVS and CDR2 FQNEAQ come from the germline V gene. V lost 5 bases and J lost 2, with 7 bases in between. There are 12 residues in the CDR3. The DNA for the CDR3 is TGTGCCAGCAGCCCCGGGACCTACGAGCAGTACTTC. Its translation is CASSPGTYEQYF.

This clone was detected only once. This chain connects TRBV5-1 to TRBJ1-3, with D hard to call. Trimming stripped 4 bases from V and 4 bases from J, with 9 bases between. This CDR3 is built from 13 residues. CDR1 is SGHRS and CDR2 is YFSETQ in the germline V gene. DNA for the CDR3: TGCGCCAGCAGCCCACAAGGGGGAAACACCATATATTTT. It encodes CASSPQGGNTIYF.

The chain employs TRBV10-3 and TRBJ2-5; perhaps D is TRBD1 or TRBD2 (5 bases each). V was cut by 10 bases and J by 1 base, with 10 bases left in between. Germline lookup yields CDR1 ENHRY and CDR2 SYGVKD. The CDR3 length is 12 residues. The CDR3 region is CATGTAQETQYF. In DNA form, the CDR3 reads TGTGCCACCGGGACGGCCCAAGAGACCCAGTACTTC.

To note about this clone: The same CDR3 is also encoded by other DNA sequences in this sample. The chain recombines TRBV5-1 with TRBJ2-2, with no clear D. This CDR3 has 14 amino acids. Trimming stripped 0 bases from V and 0 bases from J, with 3 bases between. The V gene's germline CDR1 is SGHRS and CDR2 YFSETQ. CDR3 in amino acids: CASSLDANTGELFF. In DNA, the CDR3 is TGCGCCAGCAGCTTGGACGCGAACACCGGGGAGCTGTTTTTT.

The chain is built from TRBV25-1 and TRBJ2-5; D may be TRBD1 (6 bases). The CDR3 covers 14 residues. V gave up 2 bases and J gave up 5 bases, with 12 bases separating them. Looked up from germline, CDR1 is MGHDK and CDR2 is SYGVNS. The CDR3 nucleotides read TGTGCCAGCAGTGAAACAGGGTTGCGGGAGACCCAGTACTTC. This codes for CASSETGLRETQYF.

The chain combines TRBV7-9 with TRBJ1-4; 9 nucleotides agree with TRBD1. This CDR3 is 17 amino acids long. The J segment lost 6 bases and the V segment lost 1 base, leaving 9 bases of the junction unmatched. Per the germline V gene, CDR1 is SEHNR and CDR2 is FQNEAQ (reference sequence). CDR3 amino acids: CASSLGIGTGLDEKLFF. CDR3 in DNA: TGTGCCAGCAGCTTAGGTATCGGGACAGGGCTAGATGAAAAACTGTTTTTT. The variable domain in full, completed from reference TRBV7-9 and TRBJ1-4, reads DTGVSQNPRHKITKRGQNVTFRCDPISEHNRLYWYRQTLGQGPEFLTYFQNEAQLEKSRLLSDRFSAERPKGSFSTLEIQRTEQGDSAMYLCASSLGIGTGLDEKLFFGSGTQLSVL.

V gene TRBV6-5 combines with J gene TRBJ2-7; perhaps TRBD2 as D (6 bases). Germline loops: CDR1 MNHEY, CDR2 SVGAGI. The CDR3 totals 15 residues. Trimming took off 6 bases at V and 5 bases at J, with 20 bases between the two ends. The CDR3 is CASSPGRDLVDEQYF. Written as DNA, the CDR3 is TGTGCCAGCAGCCCCGGACGGGACTTAGTAGACGAGCAGTACTTC.

The chain recombines TRBV5-1 with TRBJ2-1; unclear D gene. V shed 6 bases and J shed 1 base, with 11 bases lying between them. The CDR3 totals 14 residues. CDR1 is SGHRS and CDR2 is YFSETQ in the germline V gene. The CDR3 sequence is CASNKAESYNEQFF. The CDR3 nucleotides are TGCGCCAGCAACAAAGCCGAGTCCTACAATGAGCAGTTCTTC.

The chain joins TRBV5-1 to TRBJ2-1, with 8 bases matching TRBD2. Germline V lookup: CDR1 SGHRS, CDR2 YFSETQ. CDR3 size: 16 residues. V shed 1 base and J 2 bases; nucleotides not matched to a gene: 5. CDR3 loop: CASSLFGGGTYNEQFF. The CDR3 DNA follows: TGCGCCAGCAGCTTGTTTGGCGGGGGGACCTACAATGAGCAGTTCTTC.

Relative to its sample, this clone is medium-sized. CDR3 DNA sequence: TGCGCCAGCAGTCCAGACAGCCTGAACACTGAAGCTTTCTTT. It specifies CASSPDSLNTEAFF. The gene calls are TRBV4-3 and TRBJ1-1; tentative D call: TRBD1 (5 bases). The germline V gene encodes CDR1 LGHNA and CDR2 YSLEER. Trimming shortened V by 6 bases and J by 0 bases, and 11 bases separated the two germline ends. The CDR3 extends over 14 amino acids.

V is TRBV2 and J is TRBJ1-2; D is unresolved. V lost 7 bases and J 5 bases, leaving 8 bases between the germline ends. CDR3 length: 11 residues. Germline V lookup: CDR1 SNHLY, CDR2 FYNNEI. The CDR3 sequence is CASTIIYGYTF. As DNA, the CDR3 is TGTGCCAGCACCATCATATATGGCTACACCTTC.

The rearrangement joins TRBV29-1 to TRBJ1-5, with D possibly being TRBD1 (5 bases). The CDR3 contains 13 residues. Trimming took 5 bases from V and 5 from J, leaving 13 bases between them. Germline V lookup: CDR1 SQVTM, CDR2 ANQGSEA. CDR3 in DNA: TGCAGCGTTCAAGGTCAGGGTGATCAGCCCCAGCATTTT. Its protein product is CSVQGQGDQPQHF.

This chain joins TRBV4-3 and TRBJ1-1, with a tentative D call TRBD1 (5 bases). The V end was cut by 3 bases, the J end by 1 base, with 15 bases between. This CDR3 is built from 16 residues. The germline CDR1 and CDR2 sequences are LGHNA and YSLEER. The CDR3 reads CASSHTPGRTNTEAFF. The CDR3 DNA sequence: TGCGCCAGCAGCCACACTCCGGGACGGACGAACACTGAAGCTTTCTTT.

This chain links TRBV19 with TRBJ2-5; D remains ambiguous. The CDR3 has 15 amino acids. V dropped 2 bases and J dropped 4 bases, with 14 bases sitting between them. The germline CDR1 and CDR2 sequences are LNHDA and SQIVND (reference sequence). The CDR3, as DNA: TGTGCCAGTAGTATAAATCCCGTAGCAGGAGAGACCCAGTACTTC. It specifies CASSINPVAGETQYF.

The gene calls are TRBV5-1 and TRBJ2-3; D remains ambiguous. CDR3 length: 14 amino acids. Germline CDR1 reads SGHRS; CDR2 reads YFSETQ. V was shortened by 0 bases and J by 4 bases, with 9 bases between the two germline ends. The CDR3 protein is CASSLAAAPDTQYF. The CDR3 bases are TGCGCCAGCAGCTTGGCGGCGGCCCCAGATACGCAGTATTTT.

The V gene is TRBV5-4, the J gene TRBJ1-1, with 9 bases matching TRBD1. The germline V gene encodes CDR1 SGHNT and CDR2 YYREEE (reference sequence). J was trimmed by 5 bases and V by 4 bases; bases with no gene match: 9. This CDR3 contains 15 residues. The CDR3 here is CASSPRQGVRTEAFF. The CDR3 nucleotides read TGTGCCAGCAGCCCAAGACAGGGGGTGAGGACTGAAGCTTTCTTT.

This chain joins TRBV9 and TRBJ1-5, with 7 bases that match TRBD1. The CDR3 has 16 residues. Germline CDR1 and CDR2: SGDLS and YYNGEE. The V segment lost 4 bases and the J segment 3 bases; nucleotides outside the gene matches: 10. CDR3 DNA: TGTGCCAGCAGCCCGGAAGGGGGGACAGTCAATCAGCCCCAGCATTTT. Protein: CASSPEGGTVNQPQHF.